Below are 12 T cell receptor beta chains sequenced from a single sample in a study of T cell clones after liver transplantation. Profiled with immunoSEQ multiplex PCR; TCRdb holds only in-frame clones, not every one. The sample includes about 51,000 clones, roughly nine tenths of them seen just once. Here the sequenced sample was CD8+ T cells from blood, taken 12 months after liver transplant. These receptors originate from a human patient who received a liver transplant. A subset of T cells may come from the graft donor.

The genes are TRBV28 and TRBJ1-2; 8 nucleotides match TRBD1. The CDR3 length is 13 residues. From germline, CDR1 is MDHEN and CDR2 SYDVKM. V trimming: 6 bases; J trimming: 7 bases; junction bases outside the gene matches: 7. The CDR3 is CASSRDRITGYTF. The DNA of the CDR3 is TGTGCCAGCAGCCGGGACAGGATCACTGGCTACACCTTC.

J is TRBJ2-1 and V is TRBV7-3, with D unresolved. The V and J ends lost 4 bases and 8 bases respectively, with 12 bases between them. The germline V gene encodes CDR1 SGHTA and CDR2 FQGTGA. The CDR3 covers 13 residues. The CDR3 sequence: CASSSSGIDEQFF. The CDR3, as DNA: TGTGCCAGCAGCTCCTCTGGCATCGATGAGCAGTTCTTC. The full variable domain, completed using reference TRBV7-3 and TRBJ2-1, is GAGVSQTPSNKVTEKGKYVELRCDPISGHTALYWYRQSLGQGPEFLIYFQGTGAADDSGLPNDRFFAVRPEGSVSTLKIQRTERGDSAVYLCASSSSGIDEQFFGPGTRLTVL.

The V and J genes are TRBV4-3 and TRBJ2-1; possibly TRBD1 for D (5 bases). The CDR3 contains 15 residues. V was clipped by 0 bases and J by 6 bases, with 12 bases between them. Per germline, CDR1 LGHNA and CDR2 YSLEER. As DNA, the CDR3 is TGCGCCAGCAGCCAAGATAGAGTAAGGGGCAATGAGCAGTTCTTC. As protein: CASSQDRVRGNEQFF.

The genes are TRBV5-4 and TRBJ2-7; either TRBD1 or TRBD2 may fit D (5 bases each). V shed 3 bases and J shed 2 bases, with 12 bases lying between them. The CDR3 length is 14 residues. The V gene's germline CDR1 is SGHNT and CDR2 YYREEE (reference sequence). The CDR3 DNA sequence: TGTGCCAGCAGCTCCGGGACGACTACCTACGAGCAGTACTTC. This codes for CASSSGTTTYEQYF.

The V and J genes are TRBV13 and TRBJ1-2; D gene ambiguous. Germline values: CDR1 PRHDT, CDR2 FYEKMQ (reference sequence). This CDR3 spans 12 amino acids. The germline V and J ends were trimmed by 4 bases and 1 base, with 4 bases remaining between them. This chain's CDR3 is CASSSSNYGYTF. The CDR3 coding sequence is TGTGCCAGCAGCTCAAGTAACTATGGCTACACCTTC.

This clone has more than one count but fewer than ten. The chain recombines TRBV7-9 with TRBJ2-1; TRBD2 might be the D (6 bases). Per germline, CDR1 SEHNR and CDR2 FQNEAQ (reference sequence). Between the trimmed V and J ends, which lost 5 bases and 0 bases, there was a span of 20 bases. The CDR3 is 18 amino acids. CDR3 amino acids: CASSLAGFSGPSYNEQFF. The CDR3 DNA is TGTGCCAGCAGCCTGGCCGGATTTAGCGGCCCCTCCTACAATGAGCAGTTCTTC.

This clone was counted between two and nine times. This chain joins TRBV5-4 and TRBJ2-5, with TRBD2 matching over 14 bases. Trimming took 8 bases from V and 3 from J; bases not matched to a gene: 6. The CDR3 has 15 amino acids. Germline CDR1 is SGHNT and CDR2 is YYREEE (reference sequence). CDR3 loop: CASHSGLAGEETQYF. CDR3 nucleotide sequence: TGTGCCAGTCACTCGGGACTAGCGGGAGAAGAGACCCAGTACTTC.

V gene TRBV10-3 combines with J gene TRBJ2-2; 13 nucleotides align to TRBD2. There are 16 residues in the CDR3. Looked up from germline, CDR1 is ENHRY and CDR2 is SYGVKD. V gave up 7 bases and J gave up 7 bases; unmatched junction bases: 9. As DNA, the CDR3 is TGTGCCATCATGCGGACTAGCGGGAGTAGTTTCGGGGAGCTGTTTTTT. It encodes CAIMRTSGSSFGELFF.

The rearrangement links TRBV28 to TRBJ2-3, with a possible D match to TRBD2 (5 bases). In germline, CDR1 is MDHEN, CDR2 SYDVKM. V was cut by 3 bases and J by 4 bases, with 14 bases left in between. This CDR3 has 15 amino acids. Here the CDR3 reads CASSFVGGSADTQYF. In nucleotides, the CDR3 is TGTGCCAGCAGTTTTGTAGGCGGGTCCGCAGATACGCAGTATTTT.

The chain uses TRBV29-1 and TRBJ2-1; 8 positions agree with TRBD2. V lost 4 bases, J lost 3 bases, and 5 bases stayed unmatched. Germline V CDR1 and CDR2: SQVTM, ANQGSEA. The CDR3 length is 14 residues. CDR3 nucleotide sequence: TGCAGCGTTGTTAAACTAGCGGACTACAATGAGCAGTTCTTC. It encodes CSVVKLADYNEQFF.

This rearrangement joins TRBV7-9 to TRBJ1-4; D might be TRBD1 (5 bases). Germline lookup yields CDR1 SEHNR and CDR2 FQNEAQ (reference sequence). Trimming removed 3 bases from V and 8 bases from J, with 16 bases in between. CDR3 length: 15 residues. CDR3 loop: CASSFSRGVEEKLFF. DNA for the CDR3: TGTGCCAGCAGCTTCTCTAGGGGAGTTGAGGAAAAACTGTTTTTT.

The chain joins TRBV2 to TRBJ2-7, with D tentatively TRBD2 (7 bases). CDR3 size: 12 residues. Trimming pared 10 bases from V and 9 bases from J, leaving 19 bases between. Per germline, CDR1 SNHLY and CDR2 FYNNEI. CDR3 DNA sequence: TGTGCCATACAGGGAGGGGGTCAAGCGCAGTACTTC. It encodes CAIQGGGQAQYF.